This T cell receptor beta chain was profiled in a study of technical replicates of blood from a handful of donors. Some clones are missing from TCRdb's copy, which holds only in-frame ones; the method was immunoSEQ multiplex PCR. The table records roughly 70,000 clones, about 94% of them present only once. The TCR sequence derives from a human donor in good health. The sequencing sample was made of T cells isolated from PBMCs.

The CDR3 DNA follows: TGTGCCAGCAGCTTACGCGGGGAACAAGAGACCCAGTACTTC. Its protein product is CASSLRGEQETQYF. This chain links TRBV11-3 with TRBJ2-5; D perhaps matches TRBD2 (6 bases). Trimming stripped 2 bases from V and 2 bases from J, with 9 bases between. CDR3 length: 14 amino acids. CDR1 and CDR2 (germline): SGHNT, YENEEA.